This T cell receptor beta chain was captured by sequencing in a study of T cell repertoires in cytomegalovirus infection. Study details: It was recently identified HLA-C-restricted and well-studied HLA-B-restricted CMV epitopes that the study used. Through public TCR beta signatures, both CMV infection and matching HLA type were indicated. Study-wide findings and caveats: The study found HLA-C-restricted CMV-specific TCR beta clonotypes dominating the ex vivo response. Individuals carrying CMV plus the relevant HLA were identified by cumulative frequency of public TCR beta families.

V lost 5 bases to trimming and J lost 6 bases, with 11 bases between them. CDR3 size: 12 residues. From germline, CDR1 is SGHVS and CDR2 FNYEAQ. TCRdb reprocessed the reads via MiXCR and lists one record per CDR3 protein. The sample includes about 770,000 distinct CDR3 sequences, 29% of them seen just once. The table lists this clonotype with a count of one. Antigen specificity is unknown. This TCR came from a human donor in good health (CMV status not recorded). Some clones in this sample may be carry-over from other donors' samples. The V call is TRBV7-6, the J call TRBJ2-7, with D hard to call. The sequencing here drew on cultured CD8+ T cells from PBMCs, taken from culture after CMV antigen stimulation. The CDR3 sequence: CASSKPRVEQYF. The CDR3 DNA is TGTGCCAGCAGCAAGCCTAGGGTCGAGCAGTACTTC.